These 18 T cell receptor beta chains came from one sample sequenced in a study of cytomegalovirus exposure and HLA in healthy donors. Primers: 60 Vbeta forward and 13 Jbeta reverse. This table comes from immunoSEQ multiplex PCR, and its TCRdb copy is limited to in-frame clones, with some not included. The sample records 130,000 to 150,000 clones, around three quarters being singletons. Sequencing was carried out using PBMCs. The receptors here all came from a man aged 18 to 29 in good health and CMV-seronegative.

Concerning this clone itself: In the same sample, other DNA sequences code for this CDR3. This chain joins TRBV5-4 and TRBJ2-1, with D maybe TRBD1 (6 bases). In germline, CDR1 is SGHNT, CDR2 YYREEE (reference sequence). The CDR3 is 16 amino acids. V was pared by 4 bases and J by 0 bases, with 14 bases between. In nucleotides, the CDR3 is TGTGCCAGCAGCCTGTCTGTGGGGGCCTCCTACAATGAGCAGTTCTTC. It yields the protein CASSLSVGASYNEQFF.

V gene TRBV5-1 combines with J gene TRBJ2-3, with D possibly being TRBD1 (6 bases). Per the germline V gene, CDR1 is SGHRS and CDR2 is YFSETQ. The CDR3 has 18 amino acids. The V gene lost 2 bases and the J gene lost 5 bases, with 24 bases spanning the gap. The chain's CDR3 is CASSFGAGVAGRGDTQYF. The CDR3 DNA follows: TGCGCCAGCAGCTTTGGGGCAGGGGTGGCAGGTCGTGGAGATACGCAGTATTTT.

CDR3 bases: TGTGCCAGCGAGGACAGGGGCTATGGCTACACCTTC. This codes for CASEDRGYGYTF. This chain connects TRBV2 to TRBJ1-2; 9 nucleotides align to TRBD1. This CDR3 is 12 amino acids long. Trimming removed 8 bases from V and 4 bases from J; junction bases left unmatched: 2. Per germline, CDR1 SNHLY and CDR2 FYNNEI.

V gene TRBV15 combines with J gene TRBJ2-5, with a tentative D call TRBD1 (6 bases). In germline, CDR1 is LNHNV, CDR2 YYDKDF (reference sequence). The CDR3 consists of 13 residues. Trimming stripped 5 bases from V and 3 bases from J, with 10 bases between. CDR3 DNA sequence: TGTGCCACCAGCCGACGGACAGAAGAGACCCAGTACTTC. This codes for CATSRRTEETQYF.

This sequence joins TRBV5-6 and TRBJ2-7; D remains unclear. The V gene's germline CDR1 is SGHDT and CDR2 YYEEEE. The V end lost 2 bases, the J end lost 3 bases, and 18 bases lay between the germline ends. This CDR3 comprises 16 residues. The DNA of the CDR3 is TGTGCCAGCAGCTTTATAGTACAGACCCCTCGCTACGAGCAGTACTTC. This sequence encodes CASSFIVQTPRYEQYF. The variable domain in full, completed from reference TRBV5-6 and TRBJ2-7, reads DAGVTQSPTHLIKTRGQQVTLRCSPKSGHDTVSWYQQALGQGPQFIFQYYEEEERQRGNFPDRFSGHQFPNYSSELNVNALLLGDSALYLCASSFIVQTPRYEQYFGPGTRLTVT.

This clone was observed a single time. The chain recombines TRBV30 with TRBJ1-3; the D is unclear. CDR1 is GTSNPN and CDR2 is SVGIG in the germline V gene (reference sequence). This CDR3 contains 13 residues. V dropped 4 bases and J dropped 3 bases, with 10 bases sitting between them. The CDR3 region has the DNA TGTGCCTGGAATACGGGAAGTGGAAACACCATATATTTT. This sequence encodes CAWNTGSGNTIYF.

This rearrangement joins TRBV6-1 to TRBJ1-6; D unresolved. Trimming shortened V by 2 bases and J by 1 base, and 6 bases separated the two germline ends. The germline V gene has CDR1 MNHNS and CDR2 SASEGT. This CDR3 contains 15 residues. The CDR3 is CASSETGSYNSPLHF. In DNA form, the CDR3 reads TGTGCCAGCAGTGAAACGGGTTCCTATAATTCACCCCTCCACTTT.

The chain carries TRBV11-2 and TRBJ1-1, with D perhaps matching TRBD1 (5 bases). Germline loops: CDR1 SGHAT, CDR2 FQNNGV. V lost 1 base and J lost 12, with 15 bases in between. The CDR3 is 13 residues long. The CDR3 DNA is TGTGCCAGCAGCTTAGGACAGAGTGAAGGCTCTTTCTTT. Protein product: CASSLGQSEGSFF.

The genes are TRBV7-9 and TRBJ1-1; tentatively, D is TRBD1 (6 bases). CDR3 length: 17 amino acids. Trimming left V 7 bases short and J 3 bases short, with 24 bases between. CDR1 is SEHNR and CDR2 is FQNEAQ in the germline V gene (reference sequence). In nucleotides, the CDR3 is TGTGCCAGCACCTATTTTCGGGGGGCGTACGGGTACACTGAAGCTTTCTTT. It codes for CASTYFRGAYGYTEAFF.

The V call is TRBV28, the J call TRBJ2-7; 8 nucleotides match TRBD2. Germline assignment: CDR1 MDHEN and CDR2 SYDVKM. Trimming took 6 bases from V and 7 from J; bases not matched to a gene: 17. The CDR3 loop spans 16 amino acids. The CDR3 DNA is TGTGCCAGCAGCCCAATTCCCTCGAGCGGGGGCGAGGAGCAGTACTTC. Its translation: CASSPIPSSGGEEQYF.

The chain joins TRBV27 to TRBJ2-1; 7 bases line up with TRBD2. V gave up 5 bases and J gave up 7 bases; unmatched junction bases: 11. Germline lookup yields CDR1 MNHEY and CDR2 SMNVEV (reference sequence). The CDR3 extends over 15 amino acids. CDR3 in DNA: TGTGCCAGCAGTACGCGGACTAGTGAAGAGAATGAGCAGTTCTTC. Protein product: CASSTRTSEENEQFF.

The V and J genes are TRBV27 and TRBJ2-2, with 13 bases matching TRBD2. After removal of 6 bases from V and 7 bases from J, the junction contained 8 bases not matched to a gene. Germline V CDR1 and CDR2: MNHEY, SMNVEV (reference sequence). This CDR3 has 16 amino acids. CDR3 amino acids: CASRLAGGLMVGELFF. CDR3 bases: TGTGCCAGCAGACTAGCGGGGGGGCTAATGGTCGGGGAGCTGTTTTTT.

Concerning this clone: An end of the junction differs from the germline gene, which may be a read error. The J gene is TRBJ1-1, the V gene TRBV6-5, with D unresolved. Germline V gene lookup returns CDR1 MNHEY and CDR2 SVGAGI. The length of the CDR3 is 14 residues. The chain's CDR3 is CASSYRGWHTETFF. The CDR3 DNA reads TGTGCCAGCAGTTACCGCGGCTGGCACACTGAAACTTTCTTT.

The V and J genes are TRBV5-1 and TRBJ2-6; a weak D match, TRBD2 (5 bases). The length of the CDR3 is 19 residues. V gave up 2 bases and J gave up 0 bases, with 18 bases separating them. Germline V gene lookup returns CDR1 SGHRS and CDR2 YFSETQ. In nucleotides, the CDR3 is TGCGCCAGCAGCTTTAGTCTCGGGGTGGTATTCTCTGGGGCCAACGTCCTGACTTTC. Translation gives CASSFSLGVVFSGANVLTF.

This clone has a handful of counts. The rearrangement uses TRBV4-1 and TRBJ1-1, with 7 bases aligning to TRBD1. The germline V gene encodes CDR1 MGHRA and CDR2 YSYEKL. Losses at the gene ends were 3 bases for V and 6 bases for J; bases not matched to a gene: 7. The CDR3 contains 14 residues. The CDR3 region has the DNA TGCGCCAGCAGCCACAGACAGGGAGGCGCTGAAGCTTTCTTT. Amino acid sequence: CASSHRQGGAEAFF.

The chain combines TRBV10-3 with TRBJ2-5; the D gene is possibly TRBD2 (7 bases). The germline CDR1 and CDR2 sequences are ENHRY and SYGVKD. The CDR3 length is 15 residues. V lost 0 bases, J lost 9 bases, and 17 bases lay in between. As DNA, the CDR3 is TGTGCCATCAGTGAGTCGACGGGGGGCCTTTGGGCCCAGTACTTC. The encoded protein is CAISESTGGLWAQYF.

The CDR3 region is CASSYPGRSTGELFF. In DNA, the CDR3 is TGTGCCAGCAGTTACCCAGGGAGGAGCACCGGGGAGCTGTTTTTT. This rearrangement joins TRBV6-6 to TRBJ2-2; tentatively, D is TRBD2 (6 bases). The CDR3 runs 15 residues. Deletions cut 2 bases from V and 4 bases from J, with 11 bases between. Looked up from germline, CDR1 is MNHNY and CDR2 is SVGAGI (reference sequence).

The chain uses TRBV19 and TRBJ2-5; D not resolved. The V gene lost 10 bases and the J gene lost 3 bases, with 15 bases spanning the gap. This CDR3 spans 13 amino acids. The V gene's germline CDR1 is LNHDA and CDR2 SQIVND (reference sequence). The CDR3 region is CATRTLAEETQYF. As DNA, the CDR3 is TGTGCCACCAGAACTCTGGCGGAAGAGACCCAGTACTTC. Based on the CDR3 plus reference TRBV19 and TRBJ2-5, the full variable domain is DGGITQSPKYLFRKEGQNVTLSCEQNLNHDAMYWYRQDPGQGLRLIYYSQIVNDFQKGDIAEGYSVSREKKESFPLTVTSAQKNPTAFYLCATRTLAEETQYFGPGTRLLVL.